This T cell receptor beta chain was recorded in a study of siplizumab effects on memory and regulatory T cells (dated by TCRdb to the late 2010s). About the investigation overall: The study looked at the effect of siplizumab, an anti-CD2 antibody, on alloreactive T-cell subsets in allogeneic mixed lymphocyte reactions made from human PBMCs. Broad study findings and their caveats: Roughly 80-97% of proliferating CD4+ or CD8+ clones could not be assigned a naive or memory phenotype. Of the alloreactive CD4+ clones that could be mapped, the Treg-derived share averaged about 67% with siplizumab compared with approximately 25% in control reactions. Because sequences below about 10^-5 frequency were poorly captured, only a minor fraction of alloreactive clones could be mapped to unstimulated subsets. The suppressive function of proliferating Tregs from siplizumab cultures was not functionally confirmed. Unstimulated naive T cells appeared more diverse than memory T cells, and naive cells seemed to contribute substantially to the alloresponse. Siplizumab significantly lowered the cumulative frequency of alloreactive sequences that could be traced to unstimulated CD4+ memory T cells.

In addition, sequencing in three donor pairs included unstimulated CD8+ effector memory subsets alongside CD4+ naive, CD8+ naive, CD8+ TEMRA and CD4+ memory subsets. Sorted unstimulated T cells and proliferating T cells recovered from mixed lymphocyte reactions underwent TCRbeta CDR3 sequencing. Fresh whole blood from more than 9 HLA-typed healthy donors served as the source for isolating PBMCs. Cut back by 4 bases and 4 bases, the V and J ends lie 8 bases apart. CDR1 and CDR2 (MGHRA, YSYEKL) derive from the germline V gene. Measured from the cysteine to the phenylalanine, the CDR3 is 12 residues long. Just CDR3 DNA is preserved here, 36 bases in frame from base 1. For this clone: It lacks a known antigen. Base qualities are not recorded, but no much larger clone differs from it by a single base.

The library was generated by the immunoSEQ multiplex PCR assay. Some 1.1 x 10^5 TCR templates per sample were assayed on the deep sequencing platform. Genomic DNA extracted from sorted T cells was used for TCRbeta CDR3 sequencing. In the paper's pipeline: Clonal analysis of TCRbeta CDR3 data was done in the R programming language. Alloreactive CD4+ and CD8+ clones were defined by comparing unstimulated samples with post-reaction CFSE-low samples. Regulatory or non-regulatory origin was assigned to alloreactive CD4+ clones by matching of sequences to sorted unstimulated Treg and non-Treg repertoires. TCRdb holds this immuneACCESS table with in-frame rearrangements only. Some clones are missing; in checked studies, unresolved V genes explain under half, and the rest has no known cause. V, J and clone size are taken as reported in that table, and D and trimming were inferred from the DNA itself. For this sample the table gives tens of thousands of clones, of which roughly 96% were detected only once. The ten largest clonotypes hold 0.031% of the sample.

The chain couples TRBV4-1 to TRBJ2-7, with the D gene call left open. The receptor was derived from a human donor in good health. Sequenced input: naive CD4+ T cells sorted from blood. The sample's cell subset or site label, decoded: unstimulated naive T cells. CDR3 reads: CASSLPGYEQYF. The nucleotide sequence reads TGCGCCAGCAGCCTTCCCGGGTACGAGCAGTACTTC.